This T cell receptor (beta chain) originates from a study of patients and donors after allogeneic stem cell transplantation. The V end lost 1 base, the J end lost 5 bases, and 9 bases lay between the germline ends. CDR3 length equals 14 residues. Germline V CDR1 and CDR2: LGHNA, YSLEER. This clonotype was counted at least ten times. In TCRdb, the RT-PCR reads were re-called with MiXCR into one record per CDR3 protein. The sample consists of about 110,000 distinct CDR3 sequences, roughly 37% of them appearing once. The specimen was blood, either unsorted or a sorted T cell fraction (not recorded which). The receptor was derived from a human donor who was either an allogeneic HSCT recipient or a stem cell or donor lymphocyte infusion donor (not recorded which). It is not recorded whose cells these are; they may come from a transplant donor. J is TRBJ1-5 and V is TRBV4-3; D unresolved. The CDR3 sequence is CASSQGHRDQPQHF. The CDR3 coding sequence is TGCGCCAGCAGCCAAGGACATCGCGATCAGCCCCAGCATTTT.